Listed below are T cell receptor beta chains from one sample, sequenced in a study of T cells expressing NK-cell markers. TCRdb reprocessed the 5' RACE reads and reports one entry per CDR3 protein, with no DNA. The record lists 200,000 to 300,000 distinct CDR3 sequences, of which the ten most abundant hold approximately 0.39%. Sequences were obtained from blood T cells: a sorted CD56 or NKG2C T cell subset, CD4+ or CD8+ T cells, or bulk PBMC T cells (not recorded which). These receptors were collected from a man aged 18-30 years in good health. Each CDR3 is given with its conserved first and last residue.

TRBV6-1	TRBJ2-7	CASSRTGAGGEQYF
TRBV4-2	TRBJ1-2	CASSQEVHDRYGYTF
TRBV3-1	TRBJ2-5	CASSRLRQETQYF
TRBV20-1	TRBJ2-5	CSARGLAGRQETQYF
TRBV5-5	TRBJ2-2	CASSPGWVAGELFF
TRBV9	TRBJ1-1	CARRKTPFTEAFF
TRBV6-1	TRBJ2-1	CASSPREVIGEQFF
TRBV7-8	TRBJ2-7	CASTPSRDYEQYF
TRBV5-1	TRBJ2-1	CASSPHSTNYNEQFF
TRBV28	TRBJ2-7	CASCGETYEQYF
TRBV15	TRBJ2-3	CATSSQLAGLDTQYF
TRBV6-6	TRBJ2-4	CASSSGTVQYF
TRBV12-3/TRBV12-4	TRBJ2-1	CASSLTSGRAGFF
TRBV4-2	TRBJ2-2	CASSQAGTGSTGELFF
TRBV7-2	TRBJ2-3	CASSTSRGIDTQYF
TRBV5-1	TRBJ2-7	CASSIGQGRGNEQYF
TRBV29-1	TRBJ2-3	CSVVREGDTQYF
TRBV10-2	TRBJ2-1	CASTAGIEQFF
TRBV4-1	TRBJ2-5	CASSAGPGLAAETQYF
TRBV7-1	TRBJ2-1	CASSSLRRTVARDRHNEQFF
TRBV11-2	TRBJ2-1	CASSGGLAGDNEQFF
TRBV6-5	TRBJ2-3	CASSYLDSGRLGTQYF
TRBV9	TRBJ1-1	CASSVERVPGQENTEAFF
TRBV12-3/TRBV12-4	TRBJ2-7	CASSRTDRSSYEQYF
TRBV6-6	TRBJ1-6	CASRQGEGSPLHF
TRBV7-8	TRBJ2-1	CASSPIAGGNNEQFF
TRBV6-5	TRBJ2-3	CASSSTGVFTDTQYF
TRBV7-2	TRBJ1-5	CASSQGSRAQPQHF
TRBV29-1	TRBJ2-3	CSVVADNTDTQYF
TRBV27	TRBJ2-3	CASSLAGVRDTQYF
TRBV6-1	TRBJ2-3	CASRASSTDTQYF
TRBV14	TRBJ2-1	CASSQDLSGRIYNEQFF
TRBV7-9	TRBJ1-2	CASSLPNYGYTF
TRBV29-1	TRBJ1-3	CSVSYGGGNTIYF
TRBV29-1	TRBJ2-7	CSVVVVSSYEQYF
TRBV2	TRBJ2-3	CASSEVGTDTQYF
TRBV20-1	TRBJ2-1	CSATPTSGRALRQFF
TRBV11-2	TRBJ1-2	CASSPRTGAYYGYTF
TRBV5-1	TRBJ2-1	CASSLAASVSSYNEQFF
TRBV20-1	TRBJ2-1	CSARRREGEQFF
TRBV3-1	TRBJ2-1	CASSHEGLADANEQFF